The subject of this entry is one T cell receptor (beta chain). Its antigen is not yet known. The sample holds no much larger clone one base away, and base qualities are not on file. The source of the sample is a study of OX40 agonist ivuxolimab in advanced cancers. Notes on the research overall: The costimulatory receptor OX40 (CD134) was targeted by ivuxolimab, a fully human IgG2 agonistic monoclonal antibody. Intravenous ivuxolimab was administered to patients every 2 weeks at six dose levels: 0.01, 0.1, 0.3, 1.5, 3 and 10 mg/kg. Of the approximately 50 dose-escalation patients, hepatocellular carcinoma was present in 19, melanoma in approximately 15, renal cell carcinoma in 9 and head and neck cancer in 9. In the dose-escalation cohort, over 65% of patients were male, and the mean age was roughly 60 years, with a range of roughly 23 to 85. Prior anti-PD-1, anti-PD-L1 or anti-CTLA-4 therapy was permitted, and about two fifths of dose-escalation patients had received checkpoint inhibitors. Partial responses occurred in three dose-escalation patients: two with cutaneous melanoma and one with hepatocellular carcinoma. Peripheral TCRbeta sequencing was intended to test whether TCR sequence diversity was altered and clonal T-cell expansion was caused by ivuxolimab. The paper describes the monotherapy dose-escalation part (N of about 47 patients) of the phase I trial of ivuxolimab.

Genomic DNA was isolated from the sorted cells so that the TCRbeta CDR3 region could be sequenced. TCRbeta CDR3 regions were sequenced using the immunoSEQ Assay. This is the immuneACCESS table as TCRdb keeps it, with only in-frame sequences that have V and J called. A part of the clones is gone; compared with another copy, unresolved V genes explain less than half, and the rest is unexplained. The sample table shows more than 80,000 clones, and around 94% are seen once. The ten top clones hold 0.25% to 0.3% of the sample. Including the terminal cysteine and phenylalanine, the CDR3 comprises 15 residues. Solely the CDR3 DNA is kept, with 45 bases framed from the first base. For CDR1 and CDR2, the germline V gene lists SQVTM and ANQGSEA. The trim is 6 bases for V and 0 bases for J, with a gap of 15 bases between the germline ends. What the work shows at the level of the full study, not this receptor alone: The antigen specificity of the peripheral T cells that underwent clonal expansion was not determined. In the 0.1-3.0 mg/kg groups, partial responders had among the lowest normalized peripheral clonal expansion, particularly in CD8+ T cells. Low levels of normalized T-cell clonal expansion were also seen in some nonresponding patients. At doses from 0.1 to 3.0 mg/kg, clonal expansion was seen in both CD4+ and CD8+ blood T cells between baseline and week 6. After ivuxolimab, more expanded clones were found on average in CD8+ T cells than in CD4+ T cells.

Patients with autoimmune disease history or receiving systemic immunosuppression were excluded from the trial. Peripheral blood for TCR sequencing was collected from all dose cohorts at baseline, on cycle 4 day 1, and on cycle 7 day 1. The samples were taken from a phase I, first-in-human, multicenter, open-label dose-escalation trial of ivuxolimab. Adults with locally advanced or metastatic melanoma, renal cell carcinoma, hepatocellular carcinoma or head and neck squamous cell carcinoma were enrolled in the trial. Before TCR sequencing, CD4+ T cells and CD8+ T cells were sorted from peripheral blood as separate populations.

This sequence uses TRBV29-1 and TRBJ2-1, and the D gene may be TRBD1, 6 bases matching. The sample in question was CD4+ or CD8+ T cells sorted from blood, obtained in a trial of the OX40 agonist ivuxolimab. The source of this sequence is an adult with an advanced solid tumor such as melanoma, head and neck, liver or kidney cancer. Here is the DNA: TGCAGCGTATATCGGACAGTGATCTCCTACAATGAGCAGTTCTTC. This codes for CSVYRTVISYNEQFF.